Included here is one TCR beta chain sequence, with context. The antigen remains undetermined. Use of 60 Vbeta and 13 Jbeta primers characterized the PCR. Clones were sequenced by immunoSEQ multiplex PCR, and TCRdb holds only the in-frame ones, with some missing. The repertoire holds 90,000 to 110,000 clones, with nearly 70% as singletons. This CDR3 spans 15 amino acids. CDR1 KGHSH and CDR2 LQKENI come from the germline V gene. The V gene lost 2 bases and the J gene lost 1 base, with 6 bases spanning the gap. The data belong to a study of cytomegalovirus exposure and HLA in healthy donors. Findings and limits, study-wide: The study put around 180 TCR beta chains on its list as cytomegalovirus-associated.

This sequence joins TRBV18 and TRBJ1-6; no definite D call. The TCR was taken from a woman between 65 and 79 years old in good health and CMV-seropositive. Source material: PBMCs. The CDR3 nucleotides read TGTGCCAGCTCACCATCCGTATCCTATAATTCACCCCTCCACTTT. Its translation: CASSPSVSYNSPLHF.